Presented here are 30 T cell receptor beta chains from one specimen sequenced in a study of cytomegalovirus exposure and HLA in healthy donors (TCRdb year 2017). Library preparation used the immunoSEQ multiplex PCR assay. What TCRdb holds here is the immuneACCESS table cut down to in-frame rearrangements. Part of the clones is not present; checked against another copy, under half of the missing clones reflect an unresolved V gene, and the others are unexplained. Present in this sample are around 60,000 clones, approximately 92% of which were seen just once. The top ten clones comprise about 3.1% of the sample. Source material: PBMCs. The source is a man aged 18 to 35 in good health and CMV-seronegative.

V is TRBV5-5 and J is TRBJ1-5, with D maybe TRBD1 (5 bases). Germline lookup yields CDR1 SGHKS and CDR2 YYEKEE (reference sequence). V was pared by 2 bases and J by 8 bases, with 14 bases between. This CDR3 comprises 14 residues. CDR3: CASSFAGEREPQHF. In nucleotides, the CDR3 is TGTGCCAGCAGCTTTGCGGGGGAAAGGGAGCCCCAGCATTTT.

The rearrangement links TRBV28 to TRBJ1-5, with D possibly matching TRBD1 (5 bases). Germline V gene lookup returns CDR1 MDHEN and CDR2 SYDVKM. There are 12 residues in the CDR3. V was pared by 8 bases and J by 9 bases, with 14 bases between. CDR3 sequence reads: CASWDSPGPQHF. CDR3 coding DNA: TGTGCCAGCTGGGACTCCCCAGGGCCCCAGCATTTT.

The chain is built from TRBV28 and TRBJ1-5; TRBD1 agrees at 7 bases. V dropped 4 bases and J dropped 4; count of bases not matched to a gene: 7. The length of the CDR3 is 15 residues. Looked up from germline, CDR1 is MDHEN and CDR2 is SYDVKM. CDR3 nucleotides: TGTGCCAGCAGTTATACAGGGGCCACGAATCAGCCCCAGCATTTT. Protein sequence: CASSYTGATNQPQHF.

This sequence joins TRBV28 and TRBJ2-2; a weak D match, TRBD1 (6 bases). Trimming shortened V by 2 bases and J by 1 base, and 8 bases separated the two germline ends. This CDR3 region has 15 residues. Germline loops: CDR1 MDHEN, CDR2 SYDVKM. CDR3 residues: CASSLLGQNTGELFF. As DNA, the CDR3 is TGTGCCAGCAGTTTACTGGGACAGAACACCGGGGAGCTGTTTTTT.

This chain uses TRBV4-2 with TRBJ2-1; 9 positions agree with TRBD2. The CDR3 consists of 18 residues. V lost 1 base to trimming and J lost 4 bases; unmatched junction nucleotides: 11. Looked up from germline, CDR1 is LGHNA and CDR2 is YNFKEQ. CDR3 coding DNA: TGTGCCAGCAGCCAAGTAGGTAGCGGGAGTCTAAGTTACAATGAGCAGTTCTTC. Translation: CASSQVGSGSLSYNEQFF.

This chain joins TRBV29-1 and TRBJ2-5; a weak D match, TRBD1 (6 bases). Germline lookup yields CDR1 SQVTM and CDR2 ANQGSEA. The CDR3 is 12 amino acids. Deletions cut 3 bases from V and 4 bases from J, with 9 bases between. The CDR3 protein is CSVDRGSETQYF. CDR3 DNA: TGCAGCGTTGACAGGGGTTCAGAGACCCAGTACTTC.

V gene TRBV29-1 combines with J gene TRBJ1-2, with TRBD1 matching 9 bases. V lost 3 bases and J lost 8; bases outside the gene matches: 16. Per the germline V gene, CDR1 is SQVTM and CDR2 is ANQGSEA. This CDR3 contains 16 residues. CDR3 loop: CSVETPGQGVFLGYTF. Here the CDR3 DNA reads TGCAGCGTTGAGACCCCGGGACAGGGTGTCTTTTTAGGCTACACCTTC.

The V call is TRBV11-2, the J call TRBJ1-2; D gene uncertain. The V end was cut by 3 bases, the J end by 0 bases, with 11 bases between. Looked up from germline, CDR1 is SGHAT and CDR2 is FQNNGV. The CDR3 runs 15 residues. The CDR3: CASSFASRANYGYTF. The CDR3 bases are TGTGCCAGCAGCTTCGCGAGCCGAGCTAACTATGGCTACACCTTC.

J is TRBJ2-2 and V is TRBV30, with TRBD2 matching 7 bases. Germline CDR1 GTSNPN, CDR2 SVGIG (reference sequence). The CDR3 spans 18 residues. The V and J ends lost 8 bases and 0 bases, in that order; junction bases with no gene match: 18. For the CDR3, the DNA is TGTGCCCGACTCCGGGTGCGGGGTAGCGGGCCGAACACCGGGGAGCTGTTTTTT. Protein sequence: CARLRVRGSGPNTGELFF.

This chain uses TRBV19 with TRBJ1-2; TRBD1 aligns across 7 bases. This CDR3 is 13 amino acids long. J was trimmed by 8 bases and V by 3 bases; bases with no gene match: 6. CDR1 is LNHDA and CDR2 is SQIVND in the germline V gene (reference sequence). CDR3 in DNA: TGTGCCAGTAGTATCGGACAGGTTCGGGGCTACACCTTC. Translation: CASSIGQVRGYTF.

The V gene is TRBV2, the J gene TRBJ2-1, with 7 positions matching TRBD1. V lost 2 bases and J lost 12; bases outside the gene matches: 7. Germline V lookup: CDR1 SNHLY, CDR2 FYNNEI. The CDR3 is 13 amino acids. The CDR3 bases are TGTGCCAGCAGTGAAAGGGCAACAGGGGTGCAGTTCTTC. Protein: CASSERATGVQFF.

This chain uses TRBV6-1 with TRBJ2-2; a possible D gene is TRBD1 (5 bases). Germline values: CDR1 MNHNS, CDR2 SASEGT. The CDR3 covers 14 residues. Trimming shortened V by 8 bases and J by 1 base, and 11 bases separated the two germline ends. This CDR3 reads CASGHRGNTGELFF. CDR3 DNA sequence: TGTGCCAGCGGGCATAGGGGGAACACCGGGGAGCTGTTTTTT.

This rearrangement joins TRBV11-2 to TRBJ1-3, with D unresolved. The CDR3 has 17 amino acids. V was cut by 1 base and J by 0 bases, with 13 bases left in between. Germline V gene lookup returns CDR1 SGHAT and CDR2 FQNNGV. The CDR3 sequence is CASSLGGGLRSGNTIYF. The CDR3 DNA follows: TGTGCCAGCAGCTTAGGGGGAGGGTTGCGCTCTGGAAACACCATATATTTT.

Only one count was recorded for this clone. The rearrangement links TRBV29-1 to TRBJ1-3, with D hard to call. CDR3 length: 11 amino acids. V dropped 4 bases and J dropped 8 bases, with 9 bases sitting between them. Per the germline V gene, CDR1 is SQVTM and CDR2 is ANQGSEA. The CDR3 sequence is CSVVFADTIYF. Written as DNA, the CDR3 is TGCAGCGTTGTGTTTGCGGACACCATATATTTT. Together with reference TRBV29-1 and TRBJ1-3, the CDR3 gives the full variable domain: SAVISQKPSRDICQRGTSLTIQCQVDSQVTMMFWYRQQPGQSLTLIATANQGSEATYESGFVIDKFPISRPNLTFSTLTVSNMSPEDSSIYLCSVVFADTIYFGEGSWLTVV.

V and J are TRBV5-6 and TRBJ2-1; a possible D gene is TRBD2 (6 bases). The CDR3 covers 15 residues. The V end was cut by 5 bases, the J end by 4 bases, with 16 bases between. Germline CDR1 is SGHDT and CDR2 is YYEEEE. The CDR3 DNA is TGTGCCAGCAGTGGGGACTCCCTACATTACAATGAGCAGTTCTTC. It encodes CASSGDSLHYNEQFF.

The V call is TRBV7-3, the J call TRBJ2-2; 9 bases map to TRBD1. The V gene end was trimmed by 5 bases and the J gene end by 4 bases; junction bases not matched to a gene: 8. Germline V gene data show CDR1 as SGHTA and CDR2 as FQGTGA. The CDR3 loop spans 16 amino acids. The CDR3 here is CASSLTGGAGTGELFF. In nucleotides, the CDR3 is TGTGCCAGCAGCCTTACAGGGGGCGCCGGCACCGGGGAGCTGTTTTTT.

To note about this clone: At one end, the junction sequence differs from germline, possibly due to a read error. The rearrangement uses TRBV6-5 and TRBJ2-4; 11 bases are a match to TRBD2. The CDR3 is made up of 15 amino acids. CDR1 MNHEY and CDR2 SVGAGI come from the germline V gene. This CDR3 reads CASRALAGAENIQYF. The CDR3 DNA is TGTGCCAGCAGGGCACTAGCGGGAGCCGAAAACATTCAGTACTTC.

The chain is built from TRBV5-5 and TRBJ2-5, with a tentative D call TRBD1 (9 bases). The CDR3 runs to 17 residues. Germline assignment: CDR1 SGHKS and CDR2 YYEKEE (reference sequence). The V gene lost 3 bases and the J gene lost 4 bases, with 22 bases spanning the gap. The CDR3 DNA follows: TGTGCCAGCAGCTCCGGGGGGGCAGCGGGACAGGGAGAGACCCAGTACTTC. This translates into CASSSGGAAGQGETQYF. Full variable domain (remainder filled in from reference TRBV5-5 and TRBJ2-5): DAGVTQSPTHLIKTRGQQVTLRCSPISGHKSVSWYQQVLGQGPQFIFQYYEKEERGRGNFPDRFSARQFPNYSSELNVNALLLGDSALYLCASSSGGAAGQGETQYFGPGTRLLVL.

In this sample, this clone is medium-sized. The chain couples TRBV7-9 to TRBJ2-5; 13 bases are shared with TRBD2. V lost 5 bases, J lost 4 bases, and 4 bases stayed unmatched. The CDR3 consists of 15 residues. Germline V gene data show CDR1 as SEHNR and CDR2 as FQNEAQ (reference sequence). The CDR3 is CASSTGTSGTETQYF. The CDR3 DNA sequence: TGTGCCAGCAGCACCGGGACTAGCGGGACAGAGACCCAGTACTTC.

J is TRBJ2-1 and V is TRBV5-4; 10 bases are shared with TRBD2. V lost 1 base to trimming and J lost 7 bases; unmatched junction nucleotides: 5. Germline V lookup: CDR1 SGHNT, CDR2 YYREEE (reference sequence). The CDR3 has 15 residues. The CDR3 loop is CASSLPSGSGNEQFF. The CDR3 bases are TGTGCCAGCAGCTTGCCTAGCGGGAGTGGAAATGAGCAGTTCTTC.

The chain links TRBV2 to TRBJ2-7; possibly TRBD1 for D (5 bases). Trimming shortened V by 7 bases and J by 1 base, and 14 bases separated the two germline ends. Germline assignment: CDR1 SNHLY and CDR2 FYNNEI. The CDR3 runs to 14 residues. The CDR3 loop is CASTPGADSYEQYF. CDR3 coding DNA: TGTGCCAGCACCCCTGGGGCGGATTCCTACGAGCAGTACTTC.

The V call is TRBV25-1, the J call TRBJ2-7; D may be TRBD2 (7 bases). Per germline, CDR1 MGHDK and CDR2 SYGVNS. This CDR3 spans 15 amino acids. V lost 3 bases, J lost 3 bases, and 15 bases lay in between. CDR3 amino acids: CASSDVQGGHYEQYF. The CDR3 region has the DNA TGTGCCAGCAGTGACGTACAGGGAGGGCACTACGAGCAGTACTTC.

The rearrangement joins TRBV15 to TRBJ2-1; 10 bases fit TRBD2. The CDR3 is made up of 18 amino acids. Unmatched junction bases numbered 11, after V lost 1 base and J lost 5 bases. Germline V gene lookup returns CDR1 LNHNV and CDR2 YYDKDF (reference sequence). CDR3 DNA: TGTGCCACCAGCAGAGGGGTTCTAGCGGGAGCTTTTAACAATGAGCAGTTCTTC. It yields the protein CATSRGVLAGAFNNEQFF.

CDR3: CSGRRGTGGTDTQYF. CDR3 DNA: TGCAGCGGACGCCGCGGGACAGGGGGCACAGATACGCAGTATTTT. This chain links TRBV29-1 with TRBJ2-3, with 10 bases aligning to TRBD1. CDR1 is SQVTM, CDR2 ANQGSEA, per germline. The CDR3 consists of 15 residues. J was trimmed by 1 base and V by 7 bases; bases with no gene match: 8.

This clone was observed a single time. This chain joins TRBV7-2 and TRBJ2-7; weak D call: TRBD2 (6 bases). The germline CDR1 and CDR2 sequences are SGHTA and FQGNSA. Trimming cost V 0 bases and J 6 bases, with 18 bases left between them. The CDR3 contains 16 residues. The CDR3 spells CASSLAILREGVEQYF. CDR3 DNA: TGTGCCAGCAGCTTAGCAATCTTGCGGGAAGGGGTCGAGCAGTACTTC.

The chain joins TRBV2 to TRBJ2-7; D is undetermined. Germline V gene data show CDR1 as SNHLY and CDR2 as FYNNEI. V lost 4 bases and J lost 3, with 13 bases in between. CDR3 length: 14 amino acids. CDR3 sequence: CASSVAKRYYEQYF. CDR3 bases: TGTGCCAGCAGTGTAGCAAAACGGTACTACGAGCAGTACTTC.

V gene TRBV5-6 combines with J gene TRBJ2-3; no definite D call. This CDR3 has 13 amino acids. V lost 1 base, J lost 6 bases, and 9 bases lay in between. CDR1 is SGHDT and CDR2 is YYEEEE in the germline V gene. The CDR3 region has the DNA TGTGCCAGCAGCTTGCCCGTAAGCGATACGCAGTATTTT. Translating gives CASSLPVSDTQYF.

The CDR3 DNA reads as TGTGCCAGCAGCTCCCGACTAGCGGGAGTAGAGACCCAGTACTTC. It translates to CASSSRLAGVETQYF. The chain joins TRBV9 to TRBJ2-5; 12 bases are shared with TRBD2. The CDR3 runs to 15 residues. With 4 bases clipped from V and 4 bases from J, the junction kept 5 bases outside the gene matches. Per the germline V gene, CDR1 is SGDLS and CDR2 is YYNGEE.

The rearrangement links TRBV15 to TRBJ1-4; 7 nucleotides agree with TRBD1. J was trimmed by 8 bases and V by 5 bases; bases with no gene match: 8. This CDR3 has 14 residues. CDR1 is LNHNV and CDR2 is YYDKDF in the germline V gene (reference sequence). CDR3 residues: CATSEGQPFEKLFF. For the CDR3, the DNA is TGTGCCACCAGCGAGGGACAGCCCTTCGAAAAACTGTTTTTT.

The rearrangement uses TRBV5-4 and TRBJ1-2; 10 positions match TRBD1. After removal of 5 bases from V and 0 bases from J, the junction contained 13 bases not matched to a gene. The length of the CDR3 is 18 residues. Germline V gene data show CDR1 as SGHNT and CDR2 as YYREEE (reference sequence). The CDR3 reads CASRLNRDRGDANYGYTF. Written as DNA, the CDR3 is TGTGCCAGCAGGCTTAACCGGGACAGGGGTGATGCTAACTATGGCTACACCTTC.